This T cell receptor beta chain was identified in a study of T cell responses to AZD1222 COVID-19 vaccine. Study conclusions and caveats: Variant regions that are unmutated are reportedly the target of nearly half of spike-specific TCRs. Clonal diversity was possibly underestimated, and white British individuals and females predominated among donors. Spike-specific TCR breadth and depth grew following two AZD1222 doses.

The protocol was immunoSEQ multiplex PCR, while the TCRdb copy is restricted to in-frame clones and leaves out a portion. The sample records 200,000 or so clones, approximately 90% being singletons. V gave up 6 bases and J gave up 1 base, with 15 bases separating them. Germline V gene lookup returns CDR1 SEHNR and CDR2 FQNEAQ (reference sequence). This CDR3 comprises 15 residues. A remark on this clone: Antigen specificity is unknown.

This specimen consisted of peripheral blood, obtained on day 0 of AZD1222 vaccination. The receptor's source is an adult in good health. The V and J genes are TRBV7-9 and TRBJ1-1; D unclear. CDR3 loop: CASRSPTRENTEAFF. The CDR3 nucleotides read TGTGCCAGCAGATCTCCCACAAGAGAGAACACTGAAGCTTTCTTT.